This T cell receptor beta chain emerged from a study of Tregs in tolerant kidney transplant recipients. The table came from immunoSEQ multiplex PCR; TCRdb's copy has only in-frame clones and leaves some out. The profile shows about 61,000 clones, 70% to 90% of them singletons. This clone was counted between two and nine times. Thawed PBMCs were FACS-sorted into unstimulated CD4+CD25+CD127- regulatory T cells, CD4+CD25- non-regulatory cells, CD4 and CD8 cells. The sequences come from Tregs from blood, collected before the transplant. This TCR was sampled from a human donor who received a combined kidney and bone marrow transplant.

This CDR3 is CASSRRGPGELFF. In DNA, the CDR3 is TGTGCCAGCAGCCGCAGGGGTCCCGGGGAGCTGTTTTTT. J is TRBJ2-2 and V is TRBV5-6; TRBD1 might be the D (6 bases). Germline V lookup: CDR1 SGHDT, CDR2 YYEEEE. V lost 4 bases and J lost 6, with 10 bases in between. The CDR3 is 13 residues long. Full variable domain (missing parts from reference TRBV5-6 and TRBJ2-2): DAGVTQSPTHLIKTRGQQVTLRCSPKSGHDTVSWYQQALGQGPQFIFQYYEEEERQRGNFPDRFSGHQFPNYSSELNVNALLLGDSALYLCASSRRGPGELFFGEGSRLTVL.